The 5 T cell receptor beta chains reported below all come from one sample, sequenced in a study of T cells in Graves' hyperthyroidism and ophthalmopathy. Authors of the study amplified TCR beta CDR3 regions from RNA transcripts. An initial round of RT-PCR targeting the TCR CDR3 relied on the HTBI primer set. TCRdb itself ran the multiplex PCR reads through MiXCR, one entry per CDR3 protein. Of 450,000 to 500,000 distinct CDR3 sequences in the sample, about 22% were seen once. Sequencing was done on a sample of blood. Source of these receptors: a woman in her 70s with Graves' ophthalmopathy.

This clonotype occurred a few times. The V and J genes are TRBV9 and TRBJ2-1; 11 bases line up with TRBD2. CDR3 size: 15 residues. Germline loops: CDR1 SGDLS, CDR2 YYNGEE. Trimming cost V 3 bases and J 5 bases; bases outside gene matches: 4. This CDR3 is CASSAPTSGDNEQFF. DNA for the CDR3: TGTGCCAGCAGCGCCCCGACTAGCGGGGACAATGAGCAGTTCTTC.

This clonotype was picked up many times. CDR3 in amino acids: CASSLQGEGYGYTF. The DNA of the CDR3 is TGTGCCAGCAGCCTCCAGGGGGAGGGCTATGGCTACACCTTC. This chain connects TRBV9 to TRBJ1-2; 7 nucleotides agree with TRBD1. This CDR3 has 14 residues. V was pared by 4 bases and J by 4 bases, with 7 bases of the junction left unmatched. CDR1 and CDR2 from the germline V gene are SGDLS and YYNGEE.

This clonotype was seen repeatedly, ten times or more. The chain has TRBV28 and TRBJ2-1; D gene ambiguous. CDR3 length: 14 amino acids. V gave up 2 bases and J gave up 7 bases, with 12 bases separating them. From germline, CDR1 is MDHEN and CDR2 SYDVKM. CDR3 in DNA: TGTGCCAGCAGTTTAACAGAACGTGGAAATGAGCAGTTCTTC. Its translation: CASSLTERGNEQFF.

The CDR3 spells CASSLGGSGGGKQYF. In DNA, the CDR3 is TGTGCCAGCAGCTTGGGGGGCTCGGGGGGCGGGAAGCAGTACTTC. The chain is built from TRBV7-9 and TRBJ2-7; D is possibly TRBD2 (7 bases). V lost 3 bases and J lost 8, with 20 bases in between. This CDR3 region has 15 residues. Germline assignment: CDR1 SEHNR and CDR2 FQNEAQ (reference sequence).

This clonotype turned up a few times. The chain uses TRBV25-1 and TRBJ1-2, with D tentatively TRBD1 (6 bases). Germline CDR1 MGHDK, CDR2 SYGVNS. The CDR3 is 13 residues long. Between the trimmed V and J ends, which lost 5 bases and 5 bases, there was a span of 12 bases. The chain's CDR3 is CASSTSGAYGYTF. In DNA form, the CDR3 reads TGTGCCAGCAGTACCTCAGGGGCTTATGGCTACACCTTC.